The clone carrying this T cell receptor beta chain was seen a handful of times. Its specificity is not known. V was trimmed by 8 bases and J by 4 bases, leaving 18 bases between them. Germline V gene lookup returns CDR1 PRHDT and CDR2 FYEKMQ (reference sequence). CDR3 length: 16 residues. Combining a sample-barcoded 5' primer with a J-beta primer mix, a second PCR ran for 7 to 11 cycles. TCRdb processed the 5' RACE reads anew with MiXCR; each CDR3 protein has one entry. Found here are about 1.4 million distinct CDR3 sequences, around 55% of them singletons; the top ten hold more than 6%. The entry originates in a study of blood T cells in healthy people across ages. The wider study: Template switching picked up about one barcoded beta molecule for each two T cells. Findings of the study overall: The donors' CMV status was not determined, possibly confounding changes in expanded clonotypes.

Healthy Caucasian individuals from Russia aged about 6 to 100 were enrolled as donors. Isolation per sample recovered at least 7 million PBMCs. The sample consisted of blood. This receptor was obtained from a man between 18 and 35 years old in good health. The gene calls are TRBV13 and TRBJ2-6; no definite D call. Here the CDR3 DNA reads TGTGCCAGCTGCCAAGGTCCACTCTCAGGGGCCAACGTCCTGACTTTC. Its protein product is CASCQGPLSGANVLTF.